This T cell receptor beta chain originates from a study of siplizumab effects on memory and regulatory T cells. Germline CDR1 and CDR2: SGDLS and YYNGEE. CDR3 length: 15 amino acids. Trimming at V came to 3 bases and at J to 5 bases, leaving 5 bases not matched to a gene. The protocol was immunoSEQ multiplex PCR, while the TCRdb copy is restricted to in-frame clones and leaves out a portion. The sample lists some 100,000 clones; more than 95% were seen once. For this clone: Antigen specificity is unknown.

The study's findings and limits: Whether the proliferating Tregs (from siplizumab cultures) were suppressive was not confirmed. A naive or memory phenotype could not be assigned to roughly 75-96% of the proliferating CD4+ or CD8+ clones. Siplizumab, the agent tested, significantly reduced alloreactive sequences traceable to unstimulated CD4+ memory cells. The study found that mappable alloreactive CD4+ clones averaged around 69% Treg-derived with siplizumab and about 26% in controls.

The sample comprised naive CD4+ T cells sorted from blood. The source of this sequence is a human donor in good health. The chain has TRBV9 and TRBJ1-5; TRBD1 agrees at 10 bases. CDR3 amino acids: CASSDGDRGHQPQHF. As DNA, the CDR3 is TGTGCCAGCAGCGATGGGGACAGGGGTCATCAGCCCCAGCATTTT.